The clone carrying this TCR beta chain was seen repeatedly, ten times or more. What it binds is not known. CDR3 size: 13 residues. Germline V lookup: CDR1 SEHNR, CDR2 FQNEAQ (reference sequence). V lost 2 bases and J lost 5; bases outside the gene matches: 2. The sample comes from a study of regulatory T cells in long-lasting Graves disease. Study findings and constraints: Favoring TRBV28, TRBJ1-2 and TRBJ2-5 was a feature seen in persistent disease.

Investigators prepared the TCR beta libraries by applying iRepertoire HTBI primers and Arm-PCR of CDR3 regions. MiXCR was run by TCRdb on the multiplex PCR reads, yielding one entry per CDR3 protein. The top ten clones hold about 10% of a sample with almost 450,000 distinct CDR3 sequences, over 15% of them seen once. Time point in this sample: newly diagnosed GD, antithyroid drugs for less than 3 months. The authors made the TCR library using RNA they extracted from PBMCs. These data were also filed under a second study, of T cells in Graves' hyperthyroidism and ophthalmopathy. That publication notes: In patients aged 18 to 65, hyperthyroidism was newly diagnosed, with duration under 2 months. Diagnoses used clinical symptoms, serum thyroxine and TRAb, thyroid ultrasound and orbital computed tomography.

The sequence came from a woman aged 30 to 39 with Graves disease. The chain couples TRBV7-9 to TRBJ2-7; 8 bases line up with TRBD2. The sample consisted of peripheral blood mononuclear cells (PBMCs), taken at new diagnosis, from a patient treated with antithyroid drugs. CDR3 protein: CASSLSGGNEQYF. The CDR3 DNA reads as TGTGCCAGCAGCTTATCGGGGGGGAACGAGCAGTACTTC.